Below, 14 T cell receptor beta chains from the same sample are listed, as sequenced in a study of shared clonotypes between healthy human individuals. TCRdb's table, derived via immunoSEQ multiplex PCR, lists solely in-frame clones and lacks some. The table lists millions of clones, about 93% of them singletons. CD45RO-negative cells were positively selected for CCR7, leaving out terminally differentiated effector memory CD45RA+ cells. The sequenced sample was naive CD8+ T cells from PBMCs. Source of these receptors: a young man in good health. Some clones in this sample may be carry-over from other donors' samples.

For the CDR3, the DNA is TGTGCCAGCAGTATATATTGGGGTAGTTCCGGGGATCCCGGGATCGTAAGCAATCAGCCCCAGCATTTT. Its translation: CASSIYWGSSGDPGIVSNQPQHF. The chain joins TRBV28 to TRBJ1-5; D uncertain. CDR1 is MDHEN and CDR2 is SYDVKM in the germline V gene. V lost 5 bases and J lost 1, with 36 bases in between. This CDR3 is 23 amino acids long.

This chain links TRBV10-3 with TRBJ2-7; TRBD2 matches at 10 bases. This CDR3 contains 16 residues. CDR1 is ENHRY and CDR2 is SYGVKD in the germline V gene. V lost 0 bases, J lost 5 bases, and 7 bases stayed unmatched. CDR3 nucleotides: TGTGCCATCAGTGAGTCGAGCGGGAGGGCCCTGAACGAGCAGTACTTC. Its translation: CAISESSGRALNEQYF.

On this clone itself: Other DNA sequences in the sample encode the same CDR3. The chain carries TRBV29-1 and TRBJ2-7, with 9 bases identical to TRBD2. The ends lost 4 bases at V and 4 bases at J; junction bases unmatched: 2. The CDR3 is 12 amino acids. From germline, CDR1 is SQVTM and CDR2 ANQGSEA. The CDR3 bases are TGCAGCGTTGGCCTAGCGGGATACGAGCAGTACTTC. Translated, it gives CSVGLAGYEQYF.

The J gene is TRBJ2-7, the V gene TRBV27; D is undetermined. There are 14 residues in the CDR3. The germline V gene encodes CDR1 MNHEY and CDR2 SMNVEV (reference sequence). Trimming shortened V by 2 bases and J by 0 bases, and 8 bases separated the two germline ends. This chain's CDR3 is CASSLGSNSYEQYF. The CDR3 DNA reads TGTGCCAGCAGTTTAGGTAGTAACTCCTACGAGCAGTACTTC.

V usage is TRBV7-3 and J usage is TRBJ1-2; 8 bases fit TRBD1. This CDR3 spans 16 amino acids. Germline CDR1 is SGHTA and CDR2 is FQGTGA. Losses at the gene ends were 5 bases for V and 0 bases for J; bases not matched to a gene: 8. CDR3 nucleotide sequence: TGTGCCAGCAGCCCATTGACAGGGGCGCCTAACTATGGCTACACCTTC. Amino acids: CASSPLTGAPNYGYTF.

The V call is TRBV6-6, the J call TRBJ1-5; tentatively, D is TRBD1 (6 bases). The CDR3 covers 15 residues. The germline V and J ends were trimmed by 2 bases and 0 bases, with 8 bases remaining between them. Germline V gives CDR1 MNHNY, CDR2 SVGAGI (reference sequence). CDR3 nucleotides: TGTGCCAGCAGTTACAGGGGGTATAGCAATCAGCCCCAGCATTTT. It specifies CASSYRGYSNQPQHF.

V is TRBV27 and J is TRBJ2-5, with 13 positions matching TRBD2. J gave up 5 bases and V 5 bases, and 8 bases lay outside the gene matches. Germline V gene sequence: CDR1 MNHEY, CDR2 SMNVEV (reference sequence). The CDR3 runs to 16 residues. The CDR3 is CASSPLLAGGPETQYF. The CDR3 DNA sequence: TGTGCCAGCAGTCCACTACTAGCGGGAGGGCCGGAGACCCAGTACTTC.

The CDR3 DNA reads TGTGCCAGTAGTATCGGGTCGACCAGTCGGGGACCCTACGAGCAGTACTTC. Encoded protein: CASSIGSTSRGPYEQYF. The chain combines TRBV19 with TRBJ2-7, with D perhaps TRBD1 or TRBD2 (5 bases each). Germline CDR1 is LNHDA and CDR2 is SQIVND (reference sequence). The V end was cut by 3 bases, the J end by 2 bases, with 20 bases between. This CDR3 is built from 17 residues.

The rearrangement joins TRBV7-3 to TRBJ2-5; tentative D call: TRBD1 (6 bases). Trimming took off 4 bases at V and 7 bases at J, with 16 bases between the two ends. This CDR3 comprises 14 residues. Looked up from germline, CDR1 is SGHTA and CDR2 is FQGTGA. CDR3 amino acids: CASSSQGPRGTQYF. In DNA form, the CDR3 reads TGTGCCAGCAGCTCACAGGGCCCCCGGGGGACCCAGTACTTC. Together with reference TRBV7-3 and TRBJ2-5, the CDR3 gives the full variable domain: GAGVSQTPSNKVTEKGKYVELRCDPISGHTALYWYRQSLGQGPEFLIYFQGTGAADDSGLPNDRFFAVRPEGSVSTLKIQRTERGDSAVYLCASSSQGPRGTQYFGPGTRLLVL.

The rearrangement uses TRBV30 and TRBJ2-1; D is uncertain. The length of the CDR3 is 13 residues. Per the germline V gene, CDR1 is GTSNPN and CDR2 is SVGIG (reference sequence). V was pared by 5 bases and J by 5 bases, with 13 bases between. CDR3 in amino acids: CAWAVDLHNEQFF. For the CDR3, the DNA is TGTGCCTGGGCGGTGGATCTGCACAATGAGCAGTTCTTC.

The chain couples TRBV27 to TRBJ2-7; possible D gene TRBD2, 5 bases. CDR3 length equals 16 residues. Per the germline V gene, CDR1 is MNHEY and CDR2 is SMNVEV (reference sequence). Deletions cut 0 bases from V and 0 bases from J, with 12 bases between. In DNA, the CDR3 is TGTGCCAGCAGTTTATCGCCTAGTGGGAGCTCCTACGAGCAGTACTTC. Its protein product is CASSLSPSGSSYEQYF.

The genes are TRBV4-1 and TRBJ2-7; no definite D call. The V gene's germline CDR1 is MGHRA and CDR2 YSYEKL. The CDR3 runs 13 residues. The V end was cut by 0 bases, the J end by 4 bases, with 7 bases between. CDR3 DNA sequence: TGCGCCAGCAGCCAAGATAGTAGGTACGAGCAGTACTTC. This codes for CASSQDSRYEQYF.

The chain recombines TRBV7-9 with TRBJ2-2; D could derive from TRBD1 or TRBD2 (5 bases each). Trimming took off 4 bases at V and 6 bases at J, with 15 bases between the two ends. The CDR3 loop spans 15 amino acids. Germline CDR1 SEHNR, CDR2 FQNEAQ (reference sequence). The CDR3 bases are TGTGCCAGCAGCTCCGGGACGGGTATGGCCGGGGAGCTGTTTTTT. Its translation: CASSSGTGMAGELFF. The whole variable domain, filled in from reference TRBV7-9 and TRBJ2-2, reads DTGVSQNPRHKITKRGQNVTFRCDPISEHNRLYWYRQTLGQGPEFLTYFQNEAQLEKSRLLSDRFSAERPKGSFSTLEIQRTEQGDSAMYLCASSSGTGMAGELFFGEGSRLTVL.

The table lists this clone with a count of one. The chain is built from TRBV27 and TRBJ2-7; 10 nucleotides align to TRBD1. The V segment lost 3 bases and the J segment 7 bases; nucleotides outside the gene matches: 3. Germline V gives CDR1 MNHEY, CDR2 SMNVEV (reference sequence). The CDR3 covers 13 residues. The CDR3 sequence is CASSLLGQGEQYF. The CDR3 bases are TGTGCCAGCAGTTTGTTGGGACAGGGGGAGCAGTACTTC.